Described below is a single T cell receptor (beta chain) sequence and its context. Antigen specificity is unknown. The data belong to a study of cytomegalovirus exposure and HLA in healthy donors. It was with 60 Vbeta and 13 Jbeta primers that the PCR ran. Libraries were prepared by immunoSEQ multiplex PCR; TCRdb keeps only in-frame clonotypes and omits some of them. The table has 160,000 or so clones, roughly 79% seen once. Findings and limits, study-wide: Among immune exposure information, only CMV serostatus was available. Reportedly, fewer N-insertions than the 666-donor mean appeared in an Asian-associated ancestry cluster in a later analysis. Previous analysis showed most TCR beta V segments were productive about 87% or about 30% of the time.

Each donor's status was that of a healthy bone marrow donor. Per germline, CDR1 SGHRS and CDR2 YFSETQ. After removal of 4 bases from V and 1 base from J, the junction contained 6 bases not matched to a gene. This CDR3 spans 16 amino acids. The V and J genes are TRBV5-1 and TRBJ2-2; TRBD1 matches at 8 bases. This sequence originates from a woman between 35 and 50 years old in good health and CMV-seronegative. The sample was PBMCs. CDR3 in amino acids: CASSMTGTGNTGELFF. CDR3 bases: TGCGCCAGCAGCATGACCGGGACAGGGAACACCGGGGAGCTGTTTTTT.